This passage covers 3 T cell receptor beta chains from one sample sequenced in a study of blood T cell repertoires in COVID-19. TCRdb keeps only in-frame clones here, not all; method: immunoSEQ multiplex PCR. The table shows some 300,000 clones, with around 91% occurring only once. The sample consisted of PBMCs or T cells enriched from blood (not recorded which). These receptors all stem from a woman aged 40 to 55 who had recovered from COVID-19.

CDR3: CASSQDFREGREQYF. As DNA, the CDR3 is TGCGCCAGCAGCCAAGATTTTAGAGAGGGTCGGGAGCAGTACTTC. The chain is built from TRBV4-3 and TRBJ2-7, with a tentative D call TRBD2 (5 bases). V lost 0 bases and J 7 bases, leaving 16 bases between the germline ends. CDR3 length: 15 residues. Germline V gene data show CDR1 as LGHNA and CDR2 as YSLEER.

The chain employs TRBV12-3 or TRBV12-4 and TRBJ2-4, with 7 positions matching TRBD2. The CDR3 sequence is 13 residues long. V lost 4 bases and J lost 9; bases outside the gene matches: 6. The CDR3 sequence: CASSSQTSTIQYF. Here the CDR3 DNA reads TGTGCCAGCAGTTCTCAGACTAGCACCATTCAGTACTTC.

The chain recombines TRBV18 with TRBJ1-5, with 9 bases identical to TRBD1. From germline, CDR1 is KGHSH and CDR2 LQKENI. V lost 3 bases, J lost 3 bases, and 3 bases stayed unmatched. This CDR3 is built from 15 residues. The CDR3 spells CASSPGQGLNQPQHF. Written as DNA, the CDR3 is TGTGCCAGCTCACCGGGACAGGGTCTCAATCAGCCCCAGCATTTT.